In its sample, the clone carrying this T cell receptor beta chain was seen many times. The antigen is not known. This specimen belongs to a study of T cell repertoires in cytomegalovirus infection. Study details: Matching HLA type and CMV infection were both indicated by public TCR beta signatures.

MiXCR was run by TCRdb on the reads, yielding one entry per CDR3 protein. The data hold hundreds of thousands of distinct CDR3 sequences, with 24% observed a single time. Study observations and caveats: In two of eight donors, the top clonotype was HLA-C-restricted CMV-specific.

From germline, CDR1 is SEHNR and CDR2 FQNEAQ (reference sequence). After removal of 3 bases from V and 7 bases from J, the junction contained 7 bases not matched to a gene. CDR3 length: 15 residues. The sequencing input was CD8+ T cells from PBMCs. This chain links TRBV7-9 with TRBJ2-1; 9 positions match TRBD1. This clonotype originated in a human donor in good health (CMV status not recorded). Some clones in this sample may be carry-over from other donors' samples. The CDR3 loop reads CASSFEDRGLNEQFF. For the CDR3, the DNA is TGTGCCAGCAGCTTCGAGGACAGGGGCCTTAATGAGCAGTTCTTC.